Listed below are T cell receptor beta chains from one sample, sequenced in a study of molecular identifiers for immune sequencing clone quantification. Using its own MiXCR run on the PCR reads, TCRdb lists one record per CDR3 protein. Of over 50,000 distinct CDR3 sequences in the sample, around 33% were seen once. The source material was naive CD8+ T cells from blood, with Jurkat cell RNA spiked in. The receptors here all came from a human donor in good health. Some libraries in this study had Jurkat cell RNA spiked in. Both conserved end residues are part of each CDR3. The D gene is left open where the match is weak. Size tells how often a clone was seen (once, few, many) or the class of an expanded clone, and some rows leave it out.

V	size	D	J	DNA	CDR3
TRBV28	NA	NA	TRBJ2-7	TGTGCCAGCACCCCCTCTAGGGGTGCTTACGAGCAGTACTTC	CASTPSRGAYEQYF
TRBV20-1	many	NA	TRBJ2-7	TGCAGTGCTAGAGCACACACCTCTACCTACGAGCAGTACTTC	CSARAHTSTYEQYF
TRBV7-9	few	NA	TRBJ2-7	TGTGCCAGCAGCTCGCCCACAATAGCGGAACCCTACGAGCAGTACTTC	CASSSPTIAEPYEQYF
TRBV12-3/TRBV12-4	NA	NA	TRBJ2-5	TGTGCCAGCAGCCGAACTATGATTGGAGAGACCCAGTACTTC	CASSRTMIGETQYF
TRBV11-2	NA	NA	TRBJ1-1	TGTGCCAGCAGCTTATACGGATTTGACACTGAAGCTTTCTTT	CASSLYGFDTEAFF
TRBV4-1	many	NA	TRBJ2-3	TGCGCCAGCAGCCAGGAAGCCCGGGACCCCTCCTTTTTT	CASSQEARDPSFF
TRBV27	NA	NA	TRBJ1-5	TGTGCCAGCAGGACCAATTTAGGCCCCAATCAGCCCCAGCATTTT	CASRTNLGPNQPQHF
TRBV14	few	TRBD2	TRBJ2-1	TGTGCCAGCGAGCCTATTCCGAATAGCGGGAGAAGGACCTACAATGAGCAGTTCTTC	CASEPIPNSGRRTYNEQFF
TRBV20-1	NA	NA	TRBJ1-5	TGCAGTGCACCCCGTTTGGGTTTTGGCAATCAGCCCCAGCATTTT	CSAPRLGFGNQPQHF
TRBV4-3	many	NA	TRBJ2-7	TGCGCCAGCAGCCCGACAGGGCTAGGGACTAATGAGCAGTACTTC	CASSPTGLGTNEQYF
TRBV12-3/TRBV12-4	NA	NA	TRBJ2-5	TGTGCCAGCAGTTTAGAGCCCCGACCCGAGACCCAGTACTTC	CASSLEPRPETQYF
TRBV19	NA	NA	TRBJ2-7	TGTGCCAGTAGTACCTCGTGGGAGCAGTACTTC	CASSTSWEQYF
TRBV24-1	NA	NA	TRBJ2-5	TGTGCCACCAGTGATTTTCAGGGGTGGGTAGGAGGGACCCAGTACTTC	CATSDFQGWVGGTQYF
TRBV29-1	many	NA	TRBJ2-2	TGCAGCGTGGACCTCCCCACCGGGGAGCTGTTTTTT	CSVDLPTGELFF
TRBV7-2	NA	NA	TRBJ2-5	TGTGCCAGCAGCCATGACCTCTGGGGCGGAGAGACCCAGTACTTC	CASSHDLWGGETQYF
TRBV7-2	NA	NA	TRBJ2-3	TGTGCCAGCAGCTTAGTGACGACAGCCCCTAGCCCAGATCCGCAGAATTTT	CASSLVTTAPSPDPQNF
TRBV27	NA	TRBD2	TRBJ2-3	TGTGCCAGCAGTTTGTTAGCGGGGACCACAGATACGCAGTATTTT	CASSLLAGTTDTQYF
TRBV27	few	NA	TRBJ2-7	TGTGCCAGCAGTCCGGACTACCGCCTTGAGCAGTACTTC	CASSPDYRLEQYF
TRBV20-1	many	NA	TRBJ1-5	TGCAGTGCTAGAGCACGGTTTATGCATCAGCCCCAGCATTTT	CSARARFMHQPQHF
TRBV14	NA	TRBD1	TRBJ2-7	TGTGCCAGCAGCCGGACAGGAGACCGGTTCGACGAGCAGAACTTC	CASSRTGDRFDEQNF
TRBV5-6	few	NA	TRBJ1-1	TGTGCCAGCAGCTTCCCGACCACGATTGGGACTGAAGCTTTCTTT	CASSFPTTIGTEAFF
TRBV7-2	NA	NA	TRBJ2-7	TGTGCCAGCAGCTTATATTACGAGCAGTACTTC	CASSLYYEQYF
TRBV28	NA	TRBD1	TRBJ2-7	TGTGCCAGCAGTTTGGTGACAGGGGTCTCCTACGAGCAGTACTTC	CASSLVTGVSYEQYF
TRBV2	NA	NA	TRBJ2-3	TGTGCCAGCAGTGAAGCGAGCGGGTTGACAGATACGCAGTATTTT	CASSEASGLTDTQYF
TRBV5-4	many	NA	TRBJ2-2	TGTGCCACCGGAGGGGGCCGCACCGGGGAGCTGTTTTTT	CATGGGRTGELFF
TRBV27	few	TRBD2	TRBJ2-7	TGTGCCAGCAAACATGGACTAGCGGGAGGGGAGCAGTACTTC	CASKHGLAGGEQYF
TRBV5-1	NA	NA	TRBJ2-7	TGCGCCAGCAGCTTCGGCAACGTGCAGTACTTC	CASSFGNVQYF
TRBV11-2	NA	NA	TRBJ2-7	TGTGCCAGCAGCCGTAAAAGTTACGAGCAGTACTTC	CASSRKSYEQYF
TRBV18	few	NA	TRBJ2-1	TGTGCCAGCTCACCATCGGGGGGCGCGGGGAATGAGCAGTTCTTC	CASSPSGGAGNEQFF
TRBV23-1	many	NA	TRBJ1-1	TGCGCCAGCAGTCCGGCTTTCTTT	CASSPAFF
TRBV7-2	many	NA	TRBJ2-1	TGTGCCAGCAGCCCGACTAGGTTCTACAATGAGCAGTTCTTC	CASSPTRFYNEQFF
TRBV9	NA	NA	TRBJ2-7	TGTGCCAGCAGCCCCTCGACTAGCTCCTACGAGCAGTACTTC	CASSPSTSSYEQYF
TRBV11-2	few	TRBD2	TRBJ2-1	TGTGCCAGCAGCATGCGCGGGAGTGATAACAATGAGCAGTTCTTC	CASSMRGSDNNEQFF
TRBV7-6	many	TRBD2	TRBJ2-7	TGTGCCAGCAGCTTAGAAAAAGGTAGCGGGAGTCTAGAGCAGTACTTC	CASSLEKGSGSLEQYF
TRBV4-1	NA	TRBD2	TRBJ2-1	TGCGCCAGCAGCAGGGCGGCGGGAGAGTACAATGAGCAGTTCTTC	CASSRAAGEYNEQFF
TRBV13	NA	NA	TRBJ1-1	TGTGCCAGCAGCCACGGACGGTCTGAAGCTTTCTTT	CASSHGRSEAFF
TRBV29-1	medium-sized	NA	TRBJ2-3	TGCAGCGTGGTCCGGTTGGACAAAGGCACAGATACGCAGTATTTT	CSVVRLDKGTDTQYF
TRBV12-3/TRBV12-4	few	NA	TRBJ2-7	TGTGCCAGCAGCGTCGGGCCCCTCCGAGAGCAGTACTTC	CASSVGPLREQYF
TRBV28	many	TRBD2	TRBJ2-3	TGTGCCAGCACCATAGCGGGAGTCACAGATACGCAGTATTTT	CASTIAGVTDTQYF
TRBV11-2	NA	TRBD1	TRBJ2-7	TGTGCCAGCAGCTTAGGACAGGGGTCCTCCTACGAGCAGTACTTC	CASSLGQGSSYEQYF